The sequence of this T cell receptor (beta chain) was determined in a study of regulatory T cells in long-lasting Graves disease (dated by TCRdb to the early 2020s). About the full investigation: Newly diagnosed Graves' disease patients had taken antithyroid drugs for less than 3 months. A total of 33 samples underwent TCR sequencing, from about 13 patients with persistent Graves' disease and approximately 20 patients with newly diagnosed Graves' disease. Patients with persistent Graves' disease were compared with patients with newly diagnosed Graves' disease using TCR sequencing and RNA sequencing of peripheral blood. The study was conducted in China and was registered as a clinical trial. The research as a whole found: Sequencing and analysis were restricted to the TCR beta chain. Compared with newly diagnosed patients, patients with persistent Graves' disease had lower TCR Shannon entropy and fewer highly expanded clones, which suggests clonal expansion. Persistent disease showed preferential use of TRBV28, TRBJ1-2 and TRBJ2-5, whereas newly diagnosed disease favored TRBV20-1 and TRBJ2-1. The small sample size was acknowledged by the authors as a limitation that may reduce accuracy. Because the primary lesion, thyroid tissue, could not be accessed, the study looked at peripheral blood alone. A larger number of public clonotypes was shared among persistent patients (approximately 3,000) than among newly diagnosed patients (around 970).

Relative to germline, V is 4 bases shorter and J is 14 bases shorter, with 18 bases between their ends. Including cysteine and phenylalanine, the CDR3 has 13 amino acids. Only CDR3 DNA remains: 39 bases, in frame from the first base. Via the germline V gene, CDR1 is KGHDR and CDR2 SFDVKD. Libraries were prepared through multiplex PCR. Instrument on record: Illumina HiSeq 4000. iRepertoire HTBI primers and Arm-PCR amplification of CDR3 regions were used to construct TCR beta libraries. Gel purification was performed on PCR products prior to sequencing. In the original analysis: Gene usage analysis of CDR3 amino acid clonotypes used the 50 to 70 TRBV and some 13 TRBJ segments found across samples. COPE and FqMerger were used to merge the filtered high-quality paired reads into contigs. Contigs were aligned with BLAST to IMGT TRBV, TRBD and TRBJ reference genes, and CDR3 was defined per IMGT. Highly expanded clones were defined as clonotypes with a frequency above 0.1%. Shannon entropy served as the measure of repertoire diversity, while the Gini coefficient captured V-J evenness. A clonotype was considered public if more than one individual shared it. TCRdb reprocessing: public reads trimmed at Q25 with fastp, clones called with MiXCR, in-frame beta chains kept. Rows are combined by CDR3 protein, so each entry shows the most common genes and DNA. The V and J calls and clone size are TCRdb's, not the authors'. Within this sample are 410,000 or so distinct CDR3 sequences, with 14% to 15% of them counted one time only. The ten top clones hold around 17% of the sample.

This clonotype occurred a few times. Its antigen is not yet known. No per-base quality is available; no much larger clone lies one base away. The time point label here, explained by the study, means: newly diagnosed GD, antithyroid drugs for less than 3 months. For both TCR sequencing and RNA sequencing, RNA was extracted from PBMCs using TRIzol. The diagnosis of Graves' disease was made according to American Thyroid Association guidelines. Patients were recruited from an endocrinology department in Xi'an, China. Each patient gave approximately 10 milliliters of peripheral blood, collected in an EDTA anticoagulant tube. Ficoll Paque Plus density gradient separation was used to isolate PBMCs, and no further T cell sorting was done. An Agilent 2100 Bioanalyzer and agarose gel were used to check RNA quality, and a NanoDrop 2000 was used to measure RNA concentration. The sample also formed part of further work on T cells in Graves' hyperthyroidism and ophthalmopathy. As described in the second report: Graves' hyperthyroidism was defined as stable when no progression to ophthalmopathy occurred over 18 months of follow-up. Hyperthyroidism patients were newly diagnosed, had a disease duration of under 2 months, and were aged 18 to 65 years. Exclusion was applied to patients with uncontrolled infections, other autoimmune diseases, pregnancy or lactation. Diagnoses were based on clinical symptoms, serum thyroxine and TRAb, thyroid ultrasound and orbital computed tomography. A first-round RT-PCR of the TCR CDR3 used the HTBI primer set with the Qiagen OneStep RT-PCR kit. Most expanded thyroid clonotypes (frequency above 0.001) were also detected in blood, suggesting blood repertoires may reflect thyroid immune responses. In cross-validation, a model built on a 13 V-J signature told ophthalmopathy apart from stable hyperthyroidism with approximately 90% sensitivity and about 81% specificity, and in testing the same model reached 80%/75%. In validation, progression to ophthalmopathy was predicted by the model with around 71% sensitivity and under 85% specificity, a median of about 6.4 months before onset. To identify TCR V-J signatures that set the groups apart, the researchers used a discovery cohort of approximately 98 patients, made up of 40 to 45 with Graves' ophthalmopathy and 55 to 65 with stable Graves' hyperthyroidism. Prospective prediction of ophthalmopathy was tested in an independent validation cohort consisting of 18 to 20 hyperthyroidism patients and approximately 16 patients who later progressed to ophthalmopathy. The 100 discovery patients were randomly split 7:3 into training and test sets. The study also compared thyroid tissue and blood T-cell repertoires from five or six Graves' hyperthyroidism patients. Once sampling was done, hyperthyroidism patients were given methimazole at a starting dose of 30 mg daily, whereas ophthalmopathy patients were given high-dose intravenous methylprednisolone. Libraries were constructed in a second round of multiplex PCR, after which size selection and purification were performed. Paired-end sequencing of the libraries was performed with 100 bp reads on an Illumina HiSeq2000. SOAPnuke was used to process the raw data, throwing out any read that contained adapters or uncalled bases, had a mean Phred below 15, or lacked an exact constant-primer or identifier match. COPE v1.2.5 was used to merge high-quality paired reads, and clonotypes were defined as unique nucleotide sequences. Clonotypes were aligned to IMGT TRBV, TRBD and TRBJ reference segments using MiTCR v1.1. The analysis included only V-J combinations with a frequency above 0.0001, which together covered approximately 99% of the repertoires. A TCS score was defined as the ratio between F50 (clonal expansion) and ExV (chaos), using BLOSUM62-based TCRdist between CDR3 peptides within each V-J. Welch's t-statistics and random forest reduced fewer than 550 V-J features to roughly 13, which were used in a naive Bayes classifier (R e1071). Sample size was not statistically predetermined, and blinding of investigators to group allocation was not performed. The paper reports TCR Vbeta CDR3 sequencing of approximately 140 peripheral blood samples: over 40 ophthalmopathy, under 80 hyperthyroidism and around 17 progressor patients.

This sequence was found in a woman aged 25 to 45 with Graves disease. Donor details come from another sample of the same person, matched by shared clones. The specimen comprised peripheral blood mononuclear cells (PBMCs), sampled at new diagnosis, from a patient treated with antithyroid drugs. The rearrangement joined TRBV24-1 to TRBJ2-3; a confident D gene designation cannot be given. The nucleotides are TGTGCCACCAGTGACCCGGACGATATCGAGCGGTATTTT. Its product reads: CATSDPDDIERYF.